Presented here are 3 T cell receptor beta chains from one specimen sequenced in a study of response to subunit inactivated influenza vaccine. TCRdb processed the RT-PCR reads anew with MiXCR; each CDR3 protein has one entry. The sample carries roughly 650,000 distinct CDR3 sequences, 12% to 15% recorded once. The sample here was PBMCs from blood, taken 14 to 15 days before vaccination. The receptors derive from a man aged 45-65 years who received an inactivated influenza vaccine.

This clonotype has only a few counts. CDR3 amino acids: CASSFLGVGDTQYF. CDR3 bases: TGTGCCAGCAGTTTTCTGGGGGTGGGCGATACGCAGTATTTT. The gene calls are TRBV27 and TRBJ2-3; D possibly matches TRBD1 or TRBD2 (5 bases each). This CDR3 comprises 14 residues. V dropped 3 bases and J dropped 6 bases, with 13 bases sitting between them. CDR1 and CDR2 (germline): MNHEY, SMNVEV (reference sequence).

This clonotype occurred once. The CDR3 loop reads CASSKTSSYNEQFF. The CDR3 DNA reads as TGTGCCAGTAGTAAGACGAGCTCCTACAATGAGCAGTTCTTC. V is TRBV19 and J is TRBJ2-1; no reliable D call. Germline loops: CDR1 LNHDA, CDR2 SQIVND (reference sequence). The CDR3 sequence is 14 residues long. V shed 4 bases and J shed 0 bases, with 7 bases lying between them.

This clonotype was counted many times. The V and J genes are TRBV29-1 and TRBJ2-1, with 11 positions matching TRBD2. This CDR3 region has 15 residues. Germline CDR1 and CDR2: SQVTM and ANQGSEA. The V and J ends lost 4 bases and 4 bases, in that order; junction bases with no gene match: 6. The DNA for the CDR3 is TGCAGCGTTGGAATCGGGACTAGCGGTTACAATGAGCAGTTCTTC. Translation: CSVGIGTSGYNEQFF.